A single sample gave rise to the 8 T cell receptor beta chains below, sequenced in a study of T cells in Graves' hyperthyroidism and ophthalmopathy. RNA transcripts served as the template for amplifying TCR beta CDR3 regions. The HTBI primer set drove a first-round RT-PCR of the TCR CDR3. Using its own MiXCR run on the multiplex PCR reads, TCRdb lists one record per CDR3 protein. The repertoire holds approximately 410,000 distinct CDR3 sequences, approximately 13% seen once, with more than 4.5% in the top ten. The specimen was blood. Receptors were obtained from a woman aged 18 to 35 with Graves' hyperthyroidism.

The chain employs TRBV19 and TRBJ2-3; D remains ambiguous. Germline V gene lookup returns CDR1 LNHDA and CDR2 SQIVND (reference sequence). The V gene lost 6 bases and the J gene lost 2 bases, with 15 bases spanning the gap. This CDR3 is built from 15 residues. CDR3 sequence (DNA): TGTGCCAGTAGGGCCGCGACGGGCGACACAGATACGCAGTATTTT. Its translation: CASRAATGDTDTQYF.

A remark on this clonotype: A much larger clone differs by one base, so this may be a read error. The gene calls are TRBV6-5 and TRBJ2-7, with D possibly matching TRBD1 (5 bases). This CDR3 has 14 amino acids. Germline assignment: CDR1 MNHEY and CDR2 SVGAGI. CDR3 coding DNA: TGTGCCAACAGTTACTCTATAACAGGCTACGAGCAGTACTTC. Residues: CANSYSITGYEQYF.

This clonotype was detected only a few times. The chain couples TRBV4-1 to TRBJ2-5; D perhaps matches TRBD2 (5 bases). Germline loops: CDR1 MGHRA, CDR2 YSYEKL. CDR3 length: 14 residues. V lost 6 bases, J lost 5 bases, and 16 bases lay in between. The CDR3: CASRSTLGGETQYF. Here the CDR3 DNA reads TGCGCCAGCAGGTCAACTTTGGGCGGGGAGACCCAGTACTTC.

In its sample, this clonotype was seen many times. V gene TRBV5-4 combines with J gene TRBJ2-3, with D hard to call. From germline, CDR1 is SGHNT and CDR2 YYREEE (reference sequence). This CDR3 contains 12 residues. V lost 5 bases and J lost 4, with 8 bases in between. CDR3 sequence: CASSFRSDTQYF. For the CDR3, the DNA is TGTGCCAGCAGTTTTAGATCAGATACGCAGTATTTT.

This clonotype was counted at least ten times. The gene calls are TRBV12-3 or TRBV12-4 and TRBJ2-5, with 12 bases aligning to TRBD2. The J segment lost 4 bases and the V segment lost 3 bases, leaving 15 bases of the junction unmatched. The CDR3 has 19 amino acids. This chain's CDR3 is CASSFRTSGTPRERETQYF. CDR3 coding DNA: TGTGCCAGCAGTTTCAGGACTAGCGGGACCCCACGGGAGCGAGAGACCCAGTACTTC.

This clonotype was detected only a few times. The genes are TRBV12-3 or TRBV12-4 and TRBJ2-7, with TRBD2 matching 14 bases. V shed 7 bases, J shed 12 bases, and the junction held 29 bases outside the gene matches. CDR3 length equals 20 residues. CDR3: CASTPPAGTSGSSPFLAPYF. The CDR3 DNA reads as TGTGCCAGCACCCCGCCTGCAGGGACTAGCGGGAGTTCCCCATTCCTAGCGCCGTACTTC.

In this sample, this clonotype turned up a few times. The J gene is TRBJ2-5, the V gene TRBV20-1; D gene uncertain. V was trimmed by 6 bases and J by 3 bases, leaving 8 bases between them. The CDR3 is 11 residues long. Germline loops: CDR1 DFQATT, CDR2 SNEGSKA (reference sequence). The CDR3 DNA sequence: TGCAGTGCAGGGTGGGAAGAGACCCAGTACTTC. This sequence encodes CSAGWEETQYF.

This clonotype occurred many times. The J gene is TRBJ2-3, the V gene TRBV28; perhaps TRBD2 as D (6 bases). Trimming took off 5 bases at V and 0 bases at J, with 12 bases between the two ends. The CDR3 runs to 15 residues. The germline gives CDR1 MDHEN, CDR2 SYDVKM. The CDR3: CASSKLASSTDTQYF. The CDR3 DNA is TGTGCCAGCAGTAAGCTAGCGAGTAGCACAGATACGCAGTATTTT.